A single T cell receptor (beta chain) is shown here with its context. It lacks a known antigen. Per-base qualities were not stored, and no clone one base away is much larger. This entry comes from a study of blood T cell repertoires in COVID-19 (dated by TCRdb to 2018 to 2020). In terms of the full investigation: Samples covering the acute and convalescent phases of COVID-19 were provided by collaborators in the United States, Italy and Spain. The prospective study material was composed of cDNA or gDNA derived from T cells, B-cell-depleted T cells, or PBMCs. The sample metadata nearly always contained a de-identified subject ID, COVID-19 status, age in years and sex. Samples were obtained from the ongoing ImmuneRACE study (first 160 participants) and from some 1,300 subjects provided by 6 global collaborators. The dataset comprised deeply sampled blood TCRbeta repertoires from subjects exposed to, actively infected with, or recovered from COVID-19. Where available, HLA class I and class II types were obtained from metadata supplied by the sample provider rather than from assay-based typing. The repertoires were released in a freely available public database intended as a resource for research on the immune response to SARS-CoV-2. General conclusions and limits of the study: How much clinical and demographic metadata was included differed by source and by participant, and the metadata was provided uncurated.

The CDR3 goes from the cysteine to the phenylalanine over 15 residues. This entry keeps only the CDR3 DNA: 45 bases, framed from base 1. Taken from the germline V gene (reference sequence), the CDR1 and CDR2 loops are LNHDA and SQIVND. Compared with germline, V lacks 6 bases and J lacks 4 bases; bases without a gene match: 7. Another Seattle source contributed samples from volunteer blood donors who had recovered from COVID-19. Each collaborating institution followed its own protocols to collect whole blood in K2EDTA tubes. Collaborator samples were shipped for TCRbeta analysis as frozen whole blood, isolated PBMCs, or DNA extracted from either sample type. TCRbeta CDR3 regions were amplified from genomic DNA by means of the immunoSEQ Assay, a bias-controlled multiplex PCR. Per the original workflow: The number of nucleated cells in each sample was estimated by amplification of reference gene primers within the assay. To quantify the absolute abundance of each unique TCRbeta CDR3 rearrangement, sequence reads were collapsed and filtered. For each sample, productive Simpson clonality was calculated as the square root of Simpson's diversity index over productive rearrangements. The clones in this table, taken by TCRdb from immuneACCESS, are in-frame only. Not every clone is retained; where verified, under half of the shortfall comes from an unresolved V gene, and the cause of the rest is unknown. The V and J calls and the clone size are those of that table, but D and trimming were determined from the DNA. The sample yields 200,000 to 250,000 clones; approximately 81% were counted once. Jointly, the top ten make up roughly 2.6% of the sample.

The chain uses TRBV19 and TRBJ1-5, with 9 bases matching TRBD1. This TCR derives from a man aged 45 to 65 who had recovered from COVID-19. The sequenced sample was peripheral blood. The bases are TGTGCCAGTAGCCCGGGACAGGGTTGGAATCAGCCCCAGCATTTT. Translation gives CASSPGQGWNQPQHF. The CDR3 plus the reference TRBV19 and TRBJ1-5 genes for the other parts give the full variable domain: DGGITQSPKYLFRKEGQNVTLSCEQNLNHDAMYWYRQDPGQGLRLIYYSQIVNDFQKGDIAEGYSVSREKKESFPLTVTSAQKNPTAFYLCASSPGQGWNQPQHFGDGTRLSIL.